This TCR beta chain was sequenced during a study of cytomegalovirus exposure and HLA in healthy donors. Generated by immunoSEQ multiplex PCR, the TCRdb table keeps only in-frame clones and is missing some. Here the sample spans about 76,000 clones, approximately 94% being singletons. Study findings and constraints: The study labeled fewer than 200 TCR beta chains cytomegalovirus-associated. The tendency of first-cohort TCR clusters to co-occur in the 90 to 150 validation repertoires was the finding of a later analysis.

In the case of this clone: Its antigen is unknown.

The CDR3 has 15 amino acids. Germline lookup yields CDR1 SGHTA and CDR2 FQGTGA. Trimming stripped 2 bases from V and 3 bases from J, with 12 bases between. The sequence came from a woman under 30 in good health and CMV-seronegative. The chain couples TRBV7-3 to TRBJ2-3, with D perhaps matching TRBD2 (5 bases). Specimen: PBMCs. The CDR3 nucleotides read TGTGCCAGCAGCTTAGTCGGCAGGAGGACAGATACGCAGTATTTT. It yields the protein CASSLVGRRTDTQYF.